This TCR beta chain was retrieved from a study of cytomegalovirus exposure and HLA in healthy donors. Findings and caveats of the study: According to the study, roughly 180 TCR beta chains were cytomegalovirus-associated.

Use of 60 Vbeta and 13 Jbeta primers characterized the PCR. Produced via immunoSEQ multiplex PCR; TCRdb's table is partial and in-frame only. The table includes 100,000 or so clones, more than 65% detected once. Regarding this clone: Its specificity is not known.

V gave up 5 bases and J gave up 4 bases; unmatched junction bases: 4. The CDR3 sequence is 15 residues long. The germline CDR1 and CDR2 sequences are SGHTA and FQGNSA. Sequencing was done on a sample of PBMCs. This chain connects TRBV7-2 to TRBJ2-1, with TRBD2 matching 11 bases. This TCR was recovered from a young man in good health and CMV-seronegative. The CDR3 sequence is CASSPGLAEYNEQFF. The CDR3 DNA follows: TGTGCCAGCAGCCCGGGACTAGCGGAATACAATGAGCAGTTCTTC.